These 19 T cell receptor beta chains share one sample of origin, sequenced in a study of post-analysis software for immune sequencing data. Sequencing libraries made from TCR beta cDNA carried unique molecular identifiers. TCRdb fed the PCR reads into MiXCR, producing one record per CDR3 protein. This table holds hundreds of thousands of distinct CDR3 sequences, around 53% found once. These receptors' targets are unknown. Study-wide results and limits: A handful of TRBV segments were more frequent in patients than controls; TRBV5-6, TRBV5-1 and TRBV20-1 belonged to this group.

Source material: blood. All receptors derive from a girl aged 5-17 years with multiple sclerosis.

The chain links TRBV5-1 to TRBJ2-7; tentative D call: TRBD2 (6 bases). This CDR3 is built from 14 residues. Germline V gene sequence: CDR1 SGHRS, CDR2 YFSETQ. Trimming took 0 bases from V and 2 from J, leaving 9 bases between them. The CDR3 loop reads CASSLVGSAYEQYF. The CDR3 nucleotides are TGCGCCAGCAGCTTGGTCGGGAGTGCCTACGAGCAGTACTTC.

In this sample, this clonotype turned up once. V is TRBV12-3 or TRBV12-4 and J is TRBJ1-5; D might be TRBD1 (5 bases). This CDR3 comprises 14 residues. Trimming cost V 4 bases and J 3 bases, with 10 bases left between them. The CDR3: CASSWGNLNQPQHF. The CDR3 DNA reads TGTGCCAGCAGTTGGGGGAACCTCAATCAGCCCCAGCATTTT.

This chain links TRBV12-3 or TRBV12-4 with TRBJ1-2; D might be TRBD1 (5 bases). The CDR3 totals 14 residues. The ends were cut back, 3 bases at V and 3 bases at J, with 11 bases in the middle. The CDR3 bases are TGTGCCAGCAGTTTGAGAGGGGCGGACTATGGCTACACCTTC. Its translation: CASSLRGADYGYTF.

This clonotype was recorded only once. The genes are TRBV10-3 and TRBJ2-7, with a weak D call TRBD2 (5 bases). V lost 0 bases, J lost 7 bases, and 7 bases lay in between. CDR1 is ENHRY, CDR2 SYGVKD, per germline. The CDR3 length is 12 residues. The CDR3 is CAISESDWEQYF. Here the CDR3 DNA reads TGTGCCATCAGTGAGTCGGACTGGGAGCAGTACTTC.

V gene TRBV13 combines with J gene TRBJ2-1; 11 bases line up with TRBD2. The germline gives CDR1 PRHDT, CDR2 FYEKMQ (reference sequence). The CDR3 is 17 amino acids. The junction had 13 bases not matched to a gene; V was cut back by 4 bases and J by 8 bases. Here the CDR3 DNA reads TGTGCCAGCAGCTCTACGTATAGCGGGGGGGCTAGCTATGAGCAGTTCTTC. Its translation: CASSSTYSGGASYEQFF.

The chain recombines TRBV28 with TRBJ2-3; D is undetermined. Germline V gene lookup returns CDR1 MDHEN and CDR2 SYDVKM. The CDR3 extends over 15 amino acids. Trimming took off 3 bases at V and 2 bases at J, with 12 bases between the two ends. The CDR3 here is CASSFRSAVTDTQYF. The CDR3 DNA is TGTGCCAGCAGTTTTAGATCTGCGGTCACAGATACGCAGTATTTT.

The CDR3 loop is CASSLVPPDRGTYEQYF. The DNA for the CDR3 is TGCGCCAGCAGCTTGGTGCCACCGGACAGGGGGACCTACGAGCAGTACTTC. The chain employs TRBV5-1 and TRBJ2-7, with TRBD1 matching over 10 bases. The V gene's germline CDR1 is SGHRS and CDR2 YFSETQ. Germline trimming cut 0 bases from V and 2 bases from J; bases unmatched to any gene: 8. This CDR3 has 17 residues. The full variable domain, rest sourced from reference TRBV5-1 and TRBJ2-7, is KAGVTQTPRYLIKTRGQQVTLSCSPISGHRSVSWYQQTPGQGLQFLFEYFSETQRNKGNFPGRFSGRQFSNSRSEMNVSTLELGDSALYLCASSLVPPDRGTYEQYFGPGTRLTVT.

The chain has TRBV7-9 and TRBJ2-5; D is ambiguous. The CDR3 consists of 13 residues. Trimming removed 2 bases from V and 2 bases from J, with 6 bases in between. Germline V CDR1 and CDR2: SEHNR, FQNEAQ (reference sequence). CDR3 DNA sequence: TGTGCCAGCAGCTTACGGAGACAAGAGACCCAGTACTTC. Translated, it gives CASSLRRQETQYF.

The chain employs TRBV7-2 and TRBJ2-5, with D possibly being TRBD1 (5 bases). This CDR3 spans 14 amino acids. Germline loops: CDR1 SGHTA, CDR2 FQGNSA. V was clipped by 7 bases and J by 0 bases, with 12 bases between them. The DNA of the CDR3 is TGTGCCAGCACCTCCACAGGATACCAAGAGACCCAGTACTTC. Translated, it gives CASTSTGYQETQYF.

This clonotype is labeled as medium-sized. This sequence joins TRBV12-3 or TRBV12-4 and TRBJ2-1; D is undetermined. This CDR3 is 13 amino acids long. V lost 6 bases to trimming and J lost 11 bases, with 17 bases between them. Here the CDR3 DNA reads TGTGCCAGCAGCCCCCTCTTCCGGGTTCAGCAGTTCTTC. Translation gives CASSPLFRVQQFF.

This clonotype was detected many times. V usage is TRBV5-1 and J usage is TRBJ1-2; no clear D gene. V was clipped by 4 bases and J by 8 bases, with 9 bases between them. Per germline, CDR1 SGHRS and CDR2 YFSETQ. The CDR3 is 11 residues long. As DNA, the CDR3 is TGCGCCAGCAGCCTGATGGGCGGCTACACCTTC. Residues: CASSLMGGYTF.

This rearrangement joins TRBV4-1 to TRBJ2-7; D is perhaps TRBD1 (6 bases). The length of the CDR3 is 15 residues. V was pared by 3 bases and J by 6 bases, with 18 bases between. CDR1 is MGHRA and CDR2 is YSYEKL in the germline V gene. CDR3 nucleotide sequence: TGCGCCAGCAGCCATAGACCTCAGGGGAGTCCCGAGCAGTACTTC. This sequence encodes CASSHRPQGSPEQYF.

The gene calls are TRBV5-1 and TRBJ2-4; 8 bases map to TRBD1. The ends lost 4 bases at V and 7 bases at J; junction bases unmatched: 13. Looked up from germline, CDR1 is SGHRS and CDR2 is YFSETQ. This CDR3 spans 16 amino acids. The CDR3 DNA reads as TGCGCCAGCAGCCGATCGCCGACAGGGGTGGGGAACATTCAGTACTTC. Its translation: CASSRSPTGVGNIQYF.

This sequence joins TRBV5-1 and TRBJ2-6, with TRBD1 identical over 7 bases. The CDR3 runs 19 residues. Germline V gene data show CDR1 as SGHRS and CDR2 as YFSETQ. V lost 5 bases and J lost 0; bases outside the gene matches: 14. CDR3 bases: TGCGCCAGCAGTTTCGACAGGGCGCTCTGGAGCTCTGGGGCCAACGTCCTGACTTTC. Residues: CASSFDRALWSSGANVLTF.

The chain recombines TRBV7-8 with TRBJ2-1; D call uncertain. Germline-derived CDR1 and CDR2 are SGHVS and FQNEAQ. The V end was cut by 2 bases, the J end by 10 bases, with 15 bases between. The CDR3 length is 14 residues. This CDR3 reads CASSLFALVDEQFF. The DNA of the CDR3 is TGTGCCAGCAGCTTATTCGCATTAGTGGACGAGCAGTTCTTC.

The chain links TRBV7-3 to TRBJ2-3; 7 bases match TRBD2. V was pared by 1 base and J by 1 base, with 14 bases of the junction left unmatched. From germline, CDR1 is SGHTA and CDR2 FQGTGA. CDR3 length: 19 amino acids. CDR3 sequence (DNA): TGTGCCAGCAGCTTAATGCCTCCGCGGGGAGCGGGACGCACAGATACGCAGTATTTT. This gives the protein CASSLMPPRGAGRTDTQYF.

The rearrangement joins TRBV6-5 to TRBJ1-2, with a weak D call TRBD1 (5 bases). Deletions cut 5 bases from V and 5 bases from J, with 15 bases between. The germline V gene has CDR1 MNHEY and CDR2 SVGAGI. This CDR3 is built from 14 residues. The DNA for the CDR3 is TGTGCCAGCAGTGTCCGGGACGGTGGGTATGGCTACACCTTC. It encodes CASSVRDGGYGYTF.

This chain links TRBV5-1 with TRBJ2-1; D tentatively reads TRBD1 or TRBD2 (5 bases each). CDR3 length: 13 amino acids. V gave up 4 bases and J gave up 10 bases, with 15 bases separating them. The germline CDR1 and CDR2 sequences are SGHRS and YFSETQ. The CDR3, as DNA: TGCGCCAGCAGCCCCACTACCGGGACGGAGCAGTTCTTC. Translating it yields CASSPTTGTEQFF.

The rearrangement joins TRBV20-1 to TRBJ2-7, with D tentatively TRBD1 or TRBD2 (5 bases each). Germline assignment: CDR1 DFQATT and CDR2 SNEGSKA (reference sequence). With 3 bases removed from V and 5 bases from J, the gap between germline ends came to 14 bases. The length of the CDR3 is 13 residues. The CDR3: CSARVPGPNEQYF. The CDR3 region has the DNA TGCAGTGCTAGGGTACCGGGACCTAACGAGCAGTACTTC.